The following is a T cell receptor (beta chain) sequence with its context. Authors' methods: Reference gene primer amplification gave estimated nucleated cell counts. TCRdb's table, derived via immunoSEQ multiplex PCR, lists solely in-frame clones and lacks some. The V and J calls and clone size were taken over from that table, and D and trimming were inferred from the DNA. The sample has about 110,000 clones; 71% are singletons. Germline values: CDR1 MNHEY, CDR2 SMNVEV (reference sequence). J lost 7 bases, V lost 4 bases, and 14 bases had no gene match. This CDR3 has 16 amino acids. This sample was taken from a study of blood T cell repertoires in COVID-19. Study-wide context: From T cells, B-cell-depleted T cells, or PBMCs came the material, which was cDNA or gDNA.

This sequence was found in a woman in her forties with acute or convalescent COVID-19. Sample: peripheral blood. This chain joins TRBV27 and TRBJ1-2, with TRBD1 matching over 8 bases. CDR3 protein: CASSSYRGNKSRGYTF. The DNA for the CDR3 is TGTGCCAGCAGTTCATACAGGGGGAATAAGTCTCGTGGCTACACCTTC.